This T cell receptor (beta chain) was profiled in a study of control samples from healthy donors and cancer patients (dated by TCRdb to about 2020). Library creation used the immunoSEQ multiplex PCR assay. TCRdb's version of the immuneACCESS table is confined to in-frame rearrangements and falls short of the full clone set. An unresolved V gene accounts for under half of the shortfall where checked; the remainder is of unknown origin. The sample yields 150,000 to 180,000 clones; approximately 94% were counted once. The ten most abundant clones make up approximately 6.1% of the sample. This clone was recorded only once. Its antigen specificity is not known. The input lacks base qualities; no much larger clone sits a single base away. Based on the germline V gene, the CDR1 and CDR2 sequences are SGHRS and YFSETQ. From cysteine to phenylalanine, the CDR3 is 15 amino acids long. CDR3 DNA only is kept here, 45 bases in frame from base 1. The V end gives up 5 bases and the J end 1 base, leaving 5 bases in the junction not matched to a gene.

The sequencing input was blood. This clonotype was sampled from a man between 35 and 55 years old in good health. The receptor chain draws on TRBV5-1 and TRBJ2-5; the central 10 bases match TRBD1. The sequenced DNA is TGCGCCAGCAGACCCGGGACAGGGGTCCAAGAGACCCAGTACTTC. This encodes CASRPGTGVQETQYF.